These 29 T cell receptor beta chains were all obtained from the same sample, sequenced in a study of cytomegalovirus exposure and HLA in healthy donors. Use of 60 Vbeta and 13 Jbeta primers characterized the PCR. Method: immunoSEQ multiplex PCR; TCRdb's copy keeps in-frame clones and lacks some. The table has fewer than 120,000 clones, roughly 84% seen once; the top ten hold 5% to 7.5%. The source material was PBMCs. All receptors come from a man aged 30 to 45 in good health and CMV-seropositive.

In this sample, this clone turned up once. This chain links TRBV7-2 with TRBJ1-2, with TRBD1 matching 11 bases. The V segment lost 3 bases and the J segment 5 bases; nucleotides outside the gene matches: 5. The CDR3 has 15 amino acids. Germline assignment: CDR1 SGHTA and CDR2 FQGNSA. DNA for the CDR3: TGTGCCAGCAGCTTCGGACAGGGGGCGTGGTATGGCTACACCTTC. Translation gives CASSFGQGAWYGYTF.

This clone came up once. V usage is TRBV10-3 and J usage is TRBJ2-3; 7 bases fit TRBD2. From germline, CDR1 is ENHRY and CDR2 SYGVKD. This CDR3 is 14 amino acids long. Trimming removed 6 bases from V and 11 bases from J; junction bases left unmatched: 14. CDR3 sequence (DNA): TGTGCCATCAGAAAAGCGGGGCCGACCCTTGGGCAGTATTTT. It yields the protein CAIRKAGPTLGQYF.

This clone was recorded only once. The chain employs TRBV5-6 and TRBJ2-5; D is undetermined. The germline CDR1 and CDR2 sequences are SGHDT and YYEEEE. V lost 0 bases to trimming and J lost 5 bases, with 11 bases between them. CDR3 length equals 14 residues. The CDR3 DNA follows: TGTGCCAGCAGCTTGGGTTGGGCACGTGAGACCCAGTACTTC. Its protein product is CASSLGWARETQYF.

The CDR3: CASSEPTGGTLDEQYF. The CDR3 coding sequence is TGTGCCAGCAGTGAGCCGACAGGGGGAACGTTGGACGAGCAGTACTTC. The V gene is TRBV25-1, the J gene TRBJ2-7, with 9 bases that match TRBD1. Losses at the gene ends were 3 bases for V and 5 bases for J; bases not matched to a gene: 11. Germline loops: CDR1 MGHDK, CDR2 SYGVNS. CDR3 length equals 16 residues.

This sequence joins TRBV7-2 and TRBJ2-1; tentatively, D is TRBD1 (5 bases). This CDR3 region has 16 residues. Trimming left V 0 bases short and J 6 bases short, with 15 bases between. CDR1 and CDR2 from the germline V gene are SGHTA and FQGNSA. CDR3: CASSLAPGSLINEQFF. Here the CDR3 DNA reads TGTGCCAGCAGCTTAGCTCCAGGGTCGCTTATCAATGAGCAGTTCTTC.

The V and J genes are TRBV25-1 and TRBJ2-7; 8 bases fit TRBD1. The CDR3 has 17 amino acids. Germline V gene data show CDR1 as MGHDK and CDR2 as SYGVNS. The junction had 13 bases not matched to a gene; V was cut back by 6 bases and J by 0 bases. The CDR3 loop reads CASRATGGMRASYEQYF. Written as DNA, the CDR3 is TGTGCCAGCAGAGCTACAGGGGGAATGAGGGCCTCCTACGAGCAGTACTTC.

This chain links TRBV7-2 with TRBJ2-2; TRBD2 matches at 9 bases. Germline assignment: CDR1 SGHTA and CDR2 FQGNSA. This CDR3 contains 14 residues. V was pared by 6 bases and J by 6 bases, with 5 bases of the junction left unmatched. CDR3 coding DNA: TGTGCCAGCAGAGTTCGCGGGGGGGCCGGGGAGCTGTTTTTT. Translated, it gives CASRVRGGAGELFF.

This chain links TRBV7-3 with TRBJ1-2; tentatively, D is TRBD1 (6 bases). V dropped 0 bases and J dropped 4 bases, with 9 bases sitting between them. This CDR3 is 14 amino acids long. Germline CDR1 SGHTA, CDR2 FQGTGA. The CDR3 region is CASSLTGGAYGYTF. As DNA, the CDR3 is TGTGCCAGCAGCTTAACGGGGGGGGCCTATGGCTACACCTTC.

J is TRBJ1-2 and V is TRBV25-1; possibly TRBD1 for D (5 bases). Germline V lookup: CDR1 MGHDK, CDR2 SYGVNS. Trimming cost V 3 bases and J 4 bases, with 15 bases left between them. The CDR3 has 15 residues. In DNA, the CDR3 is TGTGCCAGCAGTGATATCGGAGGGGCGGCCTATGGCTACACCTTC. It codes for CASSDIGGAAYGYTF.

This clone is a singleton in its sample. The chain couples TRBV18 to TRBJ2-5; D is undetermined. The DNA end is more similar to TRBJ2-7, so the J call may be wrong. The CDR3 is made up of 12 amino acids. Germline CDR1 KGHSH, CDR2 LQKENI. The CDR3 region is CASSSVQVEQYF. CDR3 nucleotide sequence: TGTGCCAGCTCATCGGTCCAGGTCGAGCAGTACTTC.

The gene calls are TRBV28 and TRBJ2-2; D might be TRBD2 (6 bases). V shed 2 bases and J shed 13 bases, with 14 bases lying between them. Germline CDR1 MDHEN, CDR2 SYDVKM. The CDR3 covers 13 residues. CDR3 nucleotides: TGTGCCAGCAGTTTACCCGAGGGGCGGGGGCTGTTTTTT. This translates into CASSLPEGRGLFF.

The V and J genes are TRBV7-2 and TRBJ2-2; D remains ambiguous. Germline V CDR1 and CDR2: SGHTA, FQGNSA. There are 14 residues in the CDR3. The V gene lost 6 bases and the J gene lost 5 bases, with 13 bases spanning the gap. CDR3 sequence: CASRPPRSTGELFF. Here the CDR3 DNA reads TGTGCCAGCAGACCCCCTCGGAGTACCGGGGAGCTGTTTTTT.

This sequence joins TRBV7-8 and TRBJ2-1; 7 nucleotides line up with TRBD1. V was pared by 6 bases and J by 14 bases, with 10 bases of the junction left unmatched. Germline V gene lookup returns CDR1 SGHVS and CDR2 FQNEAQ. This CDR3 comprises 12 residues. The chain's CDR3 is CASRKSQGPKFF. CDR3 in DNA: TGTGCCAGCAGAAAGTCACAGGGGCCCAAGTTCTTC.

The gene calls are TRBV7-3 and TRBJ2-2; TRBD1 matches at 7 bases. Germline V gene data show CDR1 as SGHTA and CDR2 as FQGTGA. This CDR3 spans 15 amino acids. V lost 4 bases to trimming and J lost 0 bases; unmatched junction nucleotides: 2. CDR3 region: CASSWTGTNTGELFF. CDR3 nucleotides: TGTGCCAGCAGCTGGACAGGAACGAACACCGGGGAGCTGTTTTTT.

The V call is TRBV30, the J call TRBJ2-3; no definite D call. V lost 3 bases and J 3 bases, leaving 16 bases between the germline ends. CDR3 length: 15 amino acids. In germline, CDR1 is GTSNPN, CDR2 SVGIG (reference sequence). The CDR3 sequence is CAWRASYLVTDTQYF. CDR3 nucleotide sequence: TGTGCCTGGAGGGCTAGTTATCTAGTGACAGATACGCAGTATTTT.

The count of this clone is one. The chain employs TRBV10-1 and TRBJ2-7; D may be TRBD1 (5 bases). V lost 2 bases, J lost 5 bases, and 10 bases lay in between. The CDR3 consists of 13 residues. The germline CDR1 and CDR2 sequences are WNHNN and SYGVQD (reference sequence). The CDR3 sequence: CASSEDSQNEQYF. Written as DNA, the CDR3 is TGCGCCAGCAGTGAGGACAGCCAGAACGAGCAGTACTTC.

The chain carries TRBV11-1 and TRBJ1-1; tentative D call: TRBD1 (6 bases). Germline CDR1 reads SGHAT; CDR2 reads FQDESV (reference sequence). Trimming cost V 3 bases and J 1 base, with 9 bases left between them. The CDR3 contains 14 residues. DNA for the CDR3: TGTGCCAGCAGCTTCGAACAGGGGAACACTGAAGCTTTCTTT. Encoded protein: CASSFEQGNTEAFF.

V is TRBV19 and J is TRBJ1-4, with a tentative D call TRBD1 (6 bases). The CDR3 runs to 14 residues. The V gene's germline CDR1 is LNHDA and CDR2 SQIVND (reference sequence). V gave up 4 bases and J gave up 6 bases, with 12 bases separating them. CDR3 nucleotides: TGTGCCAGTAGTAGGGCAGGGGCGGATGAAAAACTGTTTTTT. Protein product: CASSRAGADEKLFF.

The table lists this clone with a count of one. The chain uses TRBV29-1 and TRBJ2-3; D might be TRBD2 (6 bases). Germline V gene sequence: CDR1 SQVTM, CDR2 ANQGSEA. CDR3 size: 13 residues. V was cut by 3 bases and J by 4 bases, with 11 bases left in between. CDR3 amino acids: CSVDGGSPDTQYF. The CDR3 nucleotides are TGCAGCGTTGATGGGGGGTCCCCAGATACGCAGTATTTT.

V and J are TRBV13 and TRBJ2-7; D perhaps matches TRBD2 (6 bases). The CDR3 sequence is 16 residues long. V was clipped by 1 base and J by 3 bases, with 16 bases between them. Germline CDR1 and CDR2: PRHDT and FYEKMQ (reference sequence). CDR3 coding DNA: TGTGCCAGCAGCTTAGTTGGTAGCGGAAGAAACTACGAGCAGTACTTC. Its protein is CASSLVGSGRNYEQYF. Full variable domain (missing parts from reference TRBV13 and TRBJ2-7): AAGVIQSPRHLIKEKRETATLKCYPIPRHDTVYWYQQGPGQDPQFLISFYEKMQSDKGSIPDRFSAQQFSDYHSELNMSSLELGDSALYFCASSLVGSGRNYEQYFGPGTRLTVT.

The J gene is TRBJ2-5, the V gene TRBV18; a weak D match, TRBD1 (6 bases). Trimming stripped 6 bases from V and 5 bases from J, with 13 bases between. The germline V gene encodes CDR1 KGHSH and CDR2 LQKENI. The CDR3 totals 13 residues. CDR3 region: CASSQGSDETQYF. The CDR3, as DNA: TGTGCCAGCTCCCAGGGGTCAGATGAGACCCAGTACTTC.

This chain connects TRBV21-1 to TRBJ2-5; the table assigns TRBD1, which was not confirmed against the DNA. TRBV21-1 is given as a pseudogene. The CDR3 loop spans 15 amino acids. Written as DNA, the CDR3 is TGTGCCAGCAGCGGAGAGGACAGCAACCAAGAGACCCAGTACTTC. Its translation is CASSGEDSNQETQYF.

J is TRBJ1-2 and V is TRBV6-5; D gene ambiguous. Trimming left V 11 bases short and J 6 bases short, with 22 bases between. Looked up from germline, CDR1 is MNHEY and CDR2 is SVGAGI. This CDR3 is built from 14 residues. CDR3 sequence (DNA): TGTGCCGCCTTCGCAGGAGCGGGGTACGATGGCTACACCTTC. Amino acid sequence: CAAFAGAGYDGYTF.

V gene TRBV21-1 combines with J gene TRBJ1-1. TRBV21-1 constitutes a pseudogene. The CDR3 sequence is 13 residues long. The CDR3 reads CASPARGNTEAFF. The CDR3 DNA sequence: TGTGCCAGCCCAGCCCGCGGGAACACTGAAGCTTTCTTT.

This clone showed up just a few times. The gene calls are TRBV6-5 and TRBJ1-2; 11 bases line up with TRBD1. The length of the CDR3 is 15 residues. The germline V gene has CDR1 MNHEY and CDR2 SVGAGI. With V trimmed by 0 bases and J by 5 bases, 2 bases remained unmatched. The CDR3 region has the DNA TGTGCCAGCAGTTACTCCCGGGACAGGGGGTATGGCTACACCTTC. Translation: CASSYSRDRGYGYTF.

In its sample, this clone was seen once. The chain joins TRBV7-3 to TRBJ2-2; D ambiguous. Between the trimmed V and J ends, which lost 6 bases and 1 base, there was a span of 9 bases. This CDR3 is built from 14 residues. Germline V gene sequence: CDR1 SGHTA, CDR2 FQGTGA. The CDR3 reads CASRGWQNTGELFF. For the CDR3, the DNA is TGTGCCAGCAGGGGCTGGCAGAACACCGGGGAGCTGTTTTTT.

CDR3 protein: CASQRQGSPTGELFF. Written as DNA, the CDR3 is TGTGCCAGCCAGAGACAGGGTTCCCCAACCGGGGAGCTGTTTTTT. The chain has TRBV27 and TRBJ2-2, with 7 positions matching TRBD1. V lost 8 bases and J lost 5; bases outside the gene matches: 11. The CDR3 covers 15 residues. Germline V lookup: CDR1 MNHEY, CDR2 SMNVEV (reference sequence).

The sample holds one count of this clone. The J gene is TRBJ2-1, the V gene TRBV6-1, with no clear D. The CDR3 consists of 16 residues. Trimming left V 0 bases short and J 0 bases short, with 9 bases between. In germline, CDR1 is MNHNS, CDR2 SASEGT. The CDR3 nucleotides are TGTGCCAGCAGTGAAGCGTCGACAAGCTCCTACAATGAGCAGTTCTTC. Encoded protein: CASSEASTSSYNEQFF.

The rearrangement joins TRBV6-6 to TRBJ1-1, with 12 bases lining up with TRBD1. Trimming at V came to 6 bases and at J to 13 bases, leaving 9 bases not matched to a gene. Germline loops: CDR1 MNHNY, CDR2 SVGAGI (reference sequence). The CDR3 runs 13 residues. DNA for the CDR3: TGTGCCAGCAGGGGGGGACAGGGGGCCGCAGGTTTCTTT. It yields the protein CASRGGQGAAGFF.